The following is a TCR beta chain sequence with its context. Its antigen is as yet unknown. Averaging around 120 mL, one heparinised blood draw was given by each donor. This sample is part of a study of beta chain features in type 1 diabetes. Looked up from germline, CDR1 is MNHEY and CDR2 is SMNVEV (reference sequence). Losses at the gene ends were 5 bases for V and 1 base for J; bases not matched to a gene: 11. The CDR3 has 18 residues. TCRB transcripts that were expressed got sequenced, as all of the isolated RNA had been reverse transcribed. About 3.57 million reads, on average, came from each naive, central memory and regulatory T cell sample. The repertoire was sequenced with immunoSEQ multiplex PCR; TCRdb's copy has only in-frame clones and lacks some. The sample lists around 160,000 clones; roughly 8% were seen once. Overall study results and limits: Shortening of TCRB CDR3s, moderate but significant, appeared in all four CD4+ subsets of Type 1 diabetes patients. Insertions at VDJ junctions were less frequent in type 1 diabetes patients. These patients also deleted more nucleotides at the same junctions.

The origin of this receptor is a woman aged 18-35 years with type 1 diabetes. The chain employs TRBV27 and TRBJ2-3; the match to TRBD2 covers 11 bases. The source material was central memory CD4+ T cells from blood. CDR3 DNA: TGTGCCAGCAGTAATCCCACAGTACTAGCGGGAGGCACAGATACGCAGTATTTT. Translation gives CASSNPTVLAGGTDTQYF.